This section outlines one T cell receptor beta chain sequence together with its context. This clone has more than one count but fewer than ten. Its antigen is unknown. No per-base quality is available; no much larger clone lies one base away. From each donor, a single peripheral blood sample of around 120 mL on average was drawn into heparinised tubes. A BD FACSAria II was used to sort naive, central memory, regulatory and stem cell-like memory CD4+ T cells with a panel that included CD45RO, CCR7, CD25, CD127, CD95 and CD27. Every sorted population had a purity above 98%. Right away, PBMCs were isolated by Lymphoprep density gradient centrifugation and were stained directly, with no culture step. To minimize batch effects, samples were stained and sorted in pairs, one healthy donor with one patient per experiment. For CDR1 and CDR2, the germline V gene lists SGHTA and FQGNSA. V is shortened by 4 bases, J by 6 bases, and the region joining them spans 17 bases. The CDR3 runs 15 amino acids, cysteine and phenylalanine included. Only the CDR3 part of the read is kept: 45 bases, read in frame from the first base.

This sample was taken from a study of beta chain features in type 1 diabetes (dated by TCRdb to 2017 to 2018). In the study overall: Patients and healthy donors did not differ in mean age, gender distribution, total cell number or subset yield. Across all samples, fewer than 130 million sorted cells were examined, and cell number per subset correlated strongly with RNA yield. In the study, TCRB repertoires of sorted circulating CD4+ T cell subsets from recently diagnosed type 1 diabetes patients were compared with those of matched healthy donors. Regulatory and stem cell-like memory subsets were obtained from only 8 patients and roughly 8 healthy donors, while naive and central memory subsets were obtained from all 30 or so donors. The paper as a whole reports these results and caveats: Shorter templates might be favored by PCR, yet because patient and control samples were amplified and corrected together, any such skew would affect both groups equally. Sequencing cDNA rather than genomic DNA could over-represent highly expressing activated cells, although activation and CD3 levels did not differ between groups. In all four CD4+ subsets, TCRB CDR3 length was moderately but significantly shorter in type 1 diabetes patients. Naive, central memory and regulatory TCRB repertoires appeared more similar among patients than among healthy donors. Patients with type 1 diabetes made fewer insertions and deleted more nucleotides at VDJ recombination sites, implying thymic rearrangement abnormalities. Because small numbers of individuals were included in the HLA sub-analyses, any influence of HLA type on TCRB rearrangement was left unresolved.

All of the isolated RNA was reverse transcribed with the High Capacity cDNA Reverse Transcription Kit, so expressed TCRB transcripts were sequenced. Naive, central memory and regulatory T cell samples underwent deep immunoSEQ sequencing, averaging around 3.6 million total reads per sample. After sorted cells were lysed in RLT buffer, RNA was extracted with DNase-treated RNeasy Micro or Mini kits, with the choice depending on cell number. To prevent cross-contamination, every cell subset was processed on its own, while patient and healthy donor samples were processed together. The immunoSEQ multiplex PCR was used to amplify TCRB sequences from cDNA, yielding 87-bp fragments that span the CDR3 region. The amplicons were sequenced using the Illumina HiSeq platform. The original methods were these. Synthetic template baselines were used to correct PCR bias computationally, reads within Hamming distance 2 were collapsed, and singletons that could not be merged were discarded. Reads were aligned to IMGT to assign V, D and J genes, CDR3 length, and insertions or deletions at six rearrangement sites. Within each subset, clonotype counts were normalized to sorted cell number, and only after that were true diversity and Gini coefficients computed with the tcR R package. The overlap coefficient, calculated on TCRB nucleotide sequences, was used to measure repertoire sharing. Out-of-frame TCRB sequences from naive cells were analyzed to stand in for the pre-selection repertoire. Imported from immuneACCESS, the table was reduced by TCRdb to in-frame sequences with V and J called. These copies leave out some clones; in studies compared against another copy, an unresolved V gene accounts for under half, and the cause of the remainder is not known. That table gives V, J and clone size, and the DNA gave D and trimming. Present in this sample are under 400,000 clones, roughly 12% of which were seen just once. The ten largest account for 0.0095% to 0.012% of the sample.

The sample taken for sequencing was naive CD4+ T cells from blood. What the cell subset or site label conveys for this sample: true naive CD4+ T cells. The chain is made from TRBV7-2 and TRBJ2-3, with TRBD2 tentatively as D gene (6 bases match). This receptor was taken from a woman younger than 30 with type 1 diabetes. Here is the DNA: TGTGCCAGCAGCTCCCAGACGGGACTTCTCGATACGCAGTATTTT. Its protein product is CASSSQTGLLDTQYF. Extended through the reference TRBV7-2 and TRBJ2-3 proteins, this CDR3 yields the full variable domain: GAGVSQSPSNKVTEKGKDVELRCDPISGHTALYWYRQSLGQGLEFLIYFQGNSAPDKSGLPSDRFSAERTGGSVSTLTIQRTQQEDSAVYLCASSSQTGLLDTQYFGPGTRLTVL.